Here is one T cell receptor (beta chain) with its context. Its antigen is still unknown. The method was immunoSEQ multiplex PCR; TCRdb's version includes in-frame clones alone and lacks a portion of them. The sample yields about 24,000 clones, around 70% seen once. In the ViraFEST assay, antigen-specific CD4+ clonotypes were identified by expansion after peptide-pool stimulation. Culturing for ten to eleven days preceded CD4+ T cell isolation. As their vaccination, participants received two doses of either BNT162b2 or mRNA-1273. Trimming took off 6 bases at V and 4 bases at J, with 9 bases between the two ends. The CDR3 contains 12 residues. The germline V gene has CDR1 SNHLY and CDR2 FYNNEI. The record originates from a study of vaccination effects on CD4 cells after COVID-19. Findings and caveats of the study: There was marked clonal contraction among infection- and vaccine-induced clones late after vaccination. Researchers report that only 1 of 255 vaccine-induced clones in healthy vaccinees cross-reacted with common cold coronaviruses.

This sequence originates from a human donor who received a COVID-19 vaccine. The material was CD4+ T cells from PBMCs cultured with HCoV-NL63 spike peptides, obtained after COVID-19 vaccination. V gene TRBV2 combines with J gene TRBJ1-2; D gene ambiguous. The CDR3 DNA follows: TGTGCCAGCAGCCCTAACTTCTATGGCTACACCTTC. Its protein product is CASSPNFYGYTF.